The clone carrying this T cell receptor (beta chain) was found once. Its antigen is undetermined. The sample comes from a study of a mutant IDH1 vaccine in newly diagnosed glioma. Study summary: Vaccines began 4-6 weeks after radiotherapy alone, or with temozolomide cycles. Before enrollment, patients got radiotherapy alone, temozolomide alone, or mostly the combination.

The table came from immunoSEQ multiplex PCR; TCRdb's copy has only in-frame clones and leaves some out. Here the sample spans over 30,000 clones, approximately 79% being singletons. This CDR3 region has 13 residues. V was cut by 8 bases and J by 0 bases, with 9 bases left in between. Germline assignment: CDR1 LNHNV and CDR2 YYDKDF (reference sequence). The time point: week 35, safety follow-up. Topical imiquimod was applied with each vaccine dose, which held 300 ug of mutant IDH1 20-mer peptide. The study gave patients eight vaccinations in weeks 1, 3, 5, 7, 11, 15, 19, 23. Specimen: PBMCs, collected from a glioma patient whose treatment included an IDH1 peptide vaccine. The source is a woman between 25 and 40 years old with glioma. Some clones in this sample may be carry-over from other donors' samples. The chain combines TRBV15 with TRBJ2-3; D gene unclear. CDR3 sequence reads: CATGSASTDTQYF. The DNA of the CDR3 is TGTGCCACCGGAAGTGCTAGCACAGATACGCAGTATTTT.